The 31 T cell receptor beta chains below all came from one sample that was sequenced in a study of blood T cell repertoires in COVID-19. The table came from immunoSEQ multiplex PCR; TCRdb's copy has only in-frame clones and leaves some out. There are about 150,000 clones in the sample; 84% occur only once, and 8.9% lies in the top ten. Sequencing input: peripheral blood. These receptors were obtained from a man in his thirties or forties with COVID-19, enrolled during active disease.

The rearrangement joins TRBV23-1 to TRBJ2-7, with a tentative D call TRBD1 (5 bases). TRBV23-1 is reported as an ORF; its role is uncertain. V gave up 0 bases and J gave up 0 bases, with 12 bases separating them. There are 16 residues in the CDR3. This chain's CDR3 is CASSQSGARSSYEQYF. Here the CDR3 DNA reads TGCGCCAGCAGTCAATCAGGGGCTCGATCCTCCTACGAGCAGTACTTC.

This chain joins TRBV18 and TRBJ1-1, with a possible D match to TRBD1 (6 bases). The CDR3 runs 14 residues. Germline V gives CDR1 KGHSH, CDR2 LQKENI. V gave up 6 bases and J gave up 4 bases, with 15 bases separating them. CDR3 nucleotide sequence: TGTGCCAGCTCCCCGGGACAAACAAGCACTGAAGCTTTCTTT. Translated: CASSPGQTSTEAFF.

The chain joins TRBV19 to TRBJ2-5, with 9 bases that match TRBD2. V lost 5 bases and J lost 4; bases outside the gene matches: 11. This CDR3 has 16 amino acids. The germline gives CDR1 LNHDA, CDR2 SQIVND (reference sequence). This CDR3 reads CASSSPWAGGGETQYF. The CDR3 region has the DNA TGTGCCAGTAGTTCTCCGTGGGCGGGAGGGGGAGAGACCCAGTACTTC. Filled out from reference TRBV19 and TRBJ2-5, the complete variable domain reads DGGITQSPKYLFRKEGQNVTLSCEQNLNHDAMYWYRQDPGQGLRLIYYSQIVNDFQKGDIAEGYSVSREKKESFPLTVTSAQKNPTAFYLCASSSPWAGGGETQYFGPGTRLLVL.

This chain links TRBV30 with TRBJ1-2, with 8 bases identical to TRBD1. This CDR3 is built from 14 residues. V dropped 0 bases and J dropped 4; count of bases not matched to a gene: 4. The germline gives CDR1 GTSNPN, CDR2 SVGIG (reference sequence). CDR3 DNA sequence: TGTGCCTGGAGTGTAGGACAGGGCGGCTATGGCTACACCTTC. The encoded protein is CAWSVGQGGYGYTF.

The chain is built from TRBV15 and TRBJ1-5; D call uncertain. This CDR3 contains 15 residues. The V end was cut by 0 bases, the J end by 8 bases, with 14 bases between. Germline CDR1 reads LNHNV; CDR2 reads YYDKDF (reference sequence). The CDR3 is CATSRESKAMEPQHF. In DNA form, the CDR3 reads TGTGCCACCAGCAGAGAGTCCAAAGCTATGGAGCCCCAGCATTTT.

A single count supports this clone. This chain joins TRBV6-2 or TRBV6-3 and TRBJ1-2; D unclear. CDR1 is MNHEY, CDR2 SVGEGT, per germline. This CDR3 region has 14 residues. V dropped 2 bases and J dropped 2 bases, with 9 bases sitting between them. CDR3 loop: CASSYGQANYGYTF. The CDR3 DNA reads as TGTGCCAGCAGTTACGGGCAGGCAAACTATGGCTACACCTTC.

The chain combines TRBV10-3 with TRBJ1-1; possible D gene TRBD1, 5 bases. The V end lost 10 bases, the J end lost 2 bases, and 14 bases lay between the germline ends. Germline CDR1 reads ENHRY; CDR2 reads SYGVKD. This CDR3 contains 13 residues. Here the CDR3 reads CASLQGTNTEAFF. The CDR3 DNA reads as TGTGCCAGCCTTCAGGGCACAAACACTGAAGCTTTCTTT.

J is TRBJ2-7 and V is TRBV5-4, with 10 bases fitting TRBD2. Germline CDR1 SGHNT, CDR2 YYREEE (reference sequence). The CDR3 is 15 amino acids. V lost 3 bases to trimming and J lost 2 bases; unmatched junction nucleotides: 5. DNA of the CDR3: TGTGCCAGCAGCTACCTAGCGGGAGAGCCCTACGAGCAGTACTTC. Translated, it gives CASSYLAGEPYEQYF.

The V gene is TRBV7-2, the J gene TRBJ2-7; D remains unclear. The CDR3 has 13 residues. Germline CDR1 SGHTA, CDR2 FQGNSA. V was shortened by 1 base and J by 7 bases, with 11 bases between the two germline ends. The CDR3 protein is CASSLVTSGEQYF. The DNA of the CDR3 is TGTGCCAGCAGCTTAGTTACCTCGGGTGAGCAGTACTTC.

This rearrangement joins TRBV4-3 to TRBJ1-1; TRBD1 matches at 9 bases. Germline loops: CDR1 LGHNA, CDR2 YSLEER. The CDR3 extends over 13 amino acids. Losses at the gene ends were 4 bases for V and 9 bases for J; bases not matched to a gene: 6. CDR3 region: CASSPGTGPKAFF. In DNA form, the CDR3 reads TGCGCCAGCAGCCCGGGGACAGGGCCCAAAGCTTTCTTT.

The DNA for the CDR3 is TGTGCCTGGACCAGGGCATTGAACACTGAAGCTTTCTTT. The encoded protein is CAWTRALNTEAFF. The chain links TRBV30 to TRBJ1-1, with D maybe TRBD1 (5 bases). This CDR3 is built from 13 residues. The V end lost 4 bases, the J end lost 0 bases, and 9 bases lay between the germline ends. Germline-derived CDR1 and CDR2 are GTSNPN and SVGIG (reference sequence).

The gene calls are TRBV4-3 and TRBJ2-1; 7 nucleotides align to TRBD1. V lost 2 bases and J lost 2; bases outside the gene matches: 3. Germline CDR1 is LGHNA and CDR2 is YSLEER. The CDR3 contains 15 residues. The CDR3 DNA follows: TGCGCCAGCAGCCAATCGCAGGGGGCCTACAATGAGCAGTTCTTC. Translation gives CASSQSQGAYNEQFF.

The chain recombines TRBV30 with TRBJ2-2; 7 positions agree with TRBD2. J was trimmed by 1 base and V by 0 bases; bases with no gene match: 5. The CDR3 contains 16 residues. Germline values: CDR1 GTSNPN, CDR2 SVGIG (reference sequence). The CDR3 sequence is CAWSVRGRGNTGELFF. The CDR3 nucleotides are TGTGCCTGGAGTGTAAGAGGGAGGGGGAACACCGGGGAGCTGTTTTTT.

The chain employs TRBV7-9 and TRBJ2-3, with TRBD1 matching 7 bases. The CDR3 contains 14 residues. Germline trimming cut 5 bases from V and 2 bases from J; bases unmatched to any gene: 4. Looked up from germline, CDR1 is SEHNR and CDR2 is FQNEAQ (reference sequence). CDR3 sequence: CASSVGQPTDTQYF. The CDR3 DNA reads TGTGCCAGCAGCGTGGGACAGCCCACAGATACGCAGTATTTT.

Here the CDR3 DNA reads TGTGCCAGCAGTGAAGTCTGGACAGGTCCTATTGGCTACACCTTC. Its protein is CASSEVWTGPIGYTF. The rearrangement uses TRBV6-1 and TRBJ1-2, with 7 positions matching TRBD1. V shed 1 base and J 7 bases; nucleotides not matched to a gene: 9. CDR1 is MNHNS, CDR2 SASEGT, per germline. This CDR3 is 15 amino acids long.

The rearrangement links TRBV19 to TRBJ1-2; 11 nucleotides line up with TRBD1. The CDR3 length is 13 residues. CDR1 LNHDA and CDR2 SQIVND come from the germline V gene (reference sequence). The V segment lost 9 bases and the J segment 6 bases; nucleotides outside the gene matches: 6. The CDR3 DNA follows: TGTGCCAGCAGGGGACAGGGGGACCATGGCTACACCTTC. Protein sequence: CASRGQGDHGYTF.

The chain couples TRBV28 to TRBJ1-1, with D possibly being TRBD1 (6 bases). Trimming took 2 bases from V and 14 from J, leaving 18 bases between them. Germline V gene data show CDR1 as MDHEN and CDR2 as SYDVKM. The CDR3 is made up of 13 amino acids. The CDR3 nucleotides are TGTGCCAGCAGTTTAAACAGGGACCTTCACGGGTTCTTT. Translated, it gives CASSLNRDLHGFF.

V and J are TRBV7-9 and TRBJ2-7, with a tentative D call TRBD2 (6 bases). CDR3 length equals 14 residues. Germline V gene sequence: CDR1 SEHNR, CDR2 FQNEAQ (reference sequence). V lost 1 base, J lost 7 bases, and 14 bases lay in between. CDR3 loop: CASSLVGGGREQYF. CDR3 DNA: TGTGCCAGCAGCTTAGTTGGGGGAGGACGTGAGCAGTACTTC. The complete variable domain, with remaining parts taken from reference TRBV7-9 and TRBJ2-7, reads DTGVSQNPRHKITKRGQNVTFRCDPISEHNRLYWYRQTLGQGPEFLTYFQNEAQLEKSRLLSDRFSAERPKGSFSTLEIQRTEQGDSAMYLCASSLVGGGREQYFGPGTRLTVT.

This clone was observed once. The rearrangement links TRBV25-1 to TRBJ2-7; 7 bases agree with TRBD2. This CDR3 contains 17 residues. V was pared by 2 bases and J by 3 bases, with 13 bases of the junction left unmatched. From germline, CDR1 is MGHDK and CDR2 SYGVNS. The CDR3 region has the DNA TGTGCCAGCAGTGAACTTGCCGGGGCCCCGGGGGGCTACGAGCAGTACTTC. Amino acid sequence: CASSELAGAPGGYEQYF.

This clone was observed a few times. The gene calls are TRBV9 and TRBJ2-1; D is uncertain. Trimming took 1 base from V and 0 from J, leaving 8 bases between them. CDR1 and CDR2 from the germline V gene are SGDLS and YYNGEE. CDR3 length: 15 residues. The CDR3 is CASSVNPSSYNEQFF. The CDR3 DNA reads TGTGCCAGCAGCGTAAATCCCAGCTCCTACAATGAGCAGTTCTTC.

The chain couples TRBV28 to TRBJ2-1; tentative D call: TRBD1 (6 bases). Germline values: CDR1 MDHEN, CDR2 SYDVKM. The length of the CDR3 is 14 residues. V gave up 3 bases and J gave up 6 bases, with 12 bases separating them. The CDR3 reads CASSLGASVNEQFF. The CDR3 nucleotides are TGTGCCAGCAGTTTGGGGGCGTCTGTCAATGAGCAGTTCTTC.

V gene TRBV11-2 combines with J gene TRBJ2-5; 10 nucleotides match TRBD1. The CDR3 length is 15 residues. V dropped 4 bases and J dropped 4; count of bases not matched to a gene: 6. CDR1 is SGHAT and CDR2 is FQNNGV in the germline V gene. CDR3 protein: CASSWDRGGRETQYF. CDR3 nucleotide sequence: TGTGCCAGCAGCTGGGACAGGGGTGGGAGAGAGACCCAGTACTTC.

This clone was recorded a few times. This chain links TRBV18 with TRBJ2-3; tentatively, D is TRBD2 (6 bases). There are 15 residues in the CDR3. Deletions cut 0 bases from V and 2 bases from J, with 9 bases between. Looked up from germline, CDR1 is KGHSH and CDR2 is LQKENI. The CDR3: CASSPPLAVTDTQYF. The CDR3 coding sequence is TGTGCCAGCTCACCACCTTTAGCGGTCACAGATACGCAGTATTTT.

The chain has TRBV4-1 and TRBJ2-7; 8 bases map to TRBD2. V gave up 0 bases and J gave up 6 bases; unmatched junction bases: 13. The CDR3 consists of 17 residues. Germline loops: CDR1 MGHRA, CDR2 YSYEKL. The CDR3 DNA reads TGCGCCAGCAGCCAAGATCCCCCTGGAGCGGGAGCACCCGAGCAGTACTTC. This encodes CASSQDPPGAGAPEQYF.

The rearrangement uses TRBV6-1 and TRBJ1-1; 8 positions agree with TRBD1. The CDR3 length is 16 residues. J lost 5 bases, V lost 2 bases, and 10 bases had no gene match. Germline V gene data show CDR1 as MNHNS and CDR2 as SASEGT. CDR3 amino acids: CASSETLGQGGTEAFF. DNA of the CDR3: TGTGCCAGCAGTGAAACCCTAGGACAGGGAGGAACTGAAGCTTTCTTT.

In DNA, the CDR3 is TGTGCCAGCACTCCGGGACAGGTCTCCTACGAGCAGTACTTC. This codes for CASTPGQVSYEQYF. V usage is TRBV7-2 and J usage is TRBJ2-7; 8 nucleotides match TRBD1. J lost 0 bases, V lost 7 bases, and 5 bases had no gene match. Germline CDR1 SGHTA, CDR2 FQGNSA. The CDR3 totals 14 residues.

The rearrangement links TRBV9 to TRBJ2-4; maybe TRBD2 (6 bases). The germline V and J ends were trimmed by 1 base and 5 bases, with 16 bases remaining between them. Per the germline V gene, CDR1 is SGDLS and CDR2 is YYNGEE. This CDR3 is 16 amino acids long. This CDR3 reads CASSVYRDSPQNIQYF. In nucleotides, the CDR3 is TGTGCCAGCAGCGTATACCGGGACTCCCCTCAAAACATTCAGTACTTC.

The CDR3 is CASSTQGAGDTQYF. DNA for the CDR3: TGTGCCAGCAGTACGCAGGGGGCAGGAGATACGCAGTATTTT. V gene TRBV28 combines with J gene TRBJ2-3; TRBD1 agrees at 8 bases. V dropped 5 bases and J dropped 5; count of bases not matched to a gene: 6. The CDR3 is 14 residues long. Germline V gene lookup returns CDR1 MDHEN and CDR2 SYDVKM.

The rearrangement uses TRBV30 and TRBJ1-3, with TRBD1 as a possible D gene (5 bases). This CDR3 is 14 amino acids long. Germline V lookup: CDR1 GTSNPN, CDR2 SVGIG (reference sequence). V lost 5 bases, J lost 0 bases, and 11 bases lay in between. The CDR3 sequence is CAWDDSPSGNTIYF. CDR3 nucleotide sequence: TGTGCCTGGGATGACAGTCCCTCTGGAAACACCATATATTTT.

V gene TRBV7-9 combines with J gene TRBJ2-7, with D maybe TRBD1 (6 bases). V lost 6 bases and J 4 bases, leaving 16 bases between the germline ends. This CDR3 spans 14 amino acids. The V gene's germline CDR1 is SEHNR and CDR2 FQNEAQ (reference sequence). CDR3 nucleotides: TGTGCCAGCAGATCAGGTCCGGACAGTTACGAGCAGTACTTC. Translation gives CASRSGPDSYEQYF.

The chain has TRBV7-9 and TRBJ2-6, with no clear D. Looked up from germline, CDR1 is SEHNR and CDR2 is FQNEAQ (reference sequence). The CDR3 consists of 15 residues. V shed 1 base and J shed 1 base, with 5 bases lying between them. This CDR3 reads CASSLVQSGANVLTF. CDR3 DNA: TGTGCCAGCAGCTTAGTACAGTCTGGGGCCAACGTCCTGACTTTC.